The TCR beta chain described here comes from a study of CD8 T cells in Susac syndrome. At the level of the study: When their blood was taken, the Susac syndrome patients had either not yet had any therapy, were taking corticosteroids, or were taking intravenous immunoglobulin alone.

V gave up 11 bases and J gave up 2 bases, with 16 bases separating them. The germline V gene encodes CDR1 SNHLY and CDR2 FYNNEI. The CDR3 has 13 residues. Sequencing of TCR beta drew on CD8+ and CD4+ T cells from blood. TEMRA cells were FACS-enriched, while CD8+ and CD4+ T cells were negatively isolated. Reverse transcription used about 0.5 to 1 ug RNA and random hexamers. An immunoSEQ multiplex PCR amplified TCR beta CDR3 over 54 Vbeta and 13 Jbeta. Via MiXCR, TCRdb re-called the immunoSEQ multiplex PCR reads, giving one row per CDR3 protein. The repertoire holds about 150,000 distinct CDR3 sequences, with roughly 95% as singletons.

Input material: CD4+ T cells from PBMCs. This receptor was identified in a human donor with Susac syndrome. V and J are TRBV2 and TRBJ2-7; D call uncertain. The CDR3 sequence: CAGAVGPAYEQYF. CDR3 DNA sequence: TGTGCCGGCGCGGTAGGACCAGCCTACGAGCAGTACTTC. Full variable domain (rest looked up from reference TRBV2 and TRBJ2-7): EPEVTQTPSHQVTQMGQEVILRCVPISNHLYFYWYRQILGQKVEFLVSFYNNEISEKSEIFDDQFSVERPDGSNFTLKIRSTKLEDSAMYFCAGAVGPAYEQYFGPGTRLTVT.